This TCR beta chain was captured in a study of T cells after yellow fever vaccination (dated by TCRdb to 2018 to 2020). For the study in its entirety: The SMART-Seq v4 Ultra Low Input RNA kit was used to prepare libraries from fractions with low cell numbers. Bulk PBMC replicates and cell subsets were isolated from blood drawn at multiple timepoints before and after both primary and secondary immunization. Two healthy male donors made up the cohort, one aged 18 to 30 years and the other aged 30 to 40 years. To track T-cell clones before and after primary and booster YFV17D yellow fever vaccination, bulk TCR alpha and beta repertoires were sequenced longitudinally. Results the study describes overall, beyond this receptor: A small share of clonotypes occurred in both CD4 and CD8 compartments, likely arising from convergent recombination. FACS-sorted repertoires could contain abundant contaminating clonotypes from the bulk population, so computational filtering was required. Because only a couple of donors were included in the study, the extent to which the findings can be generalized is limited. The secondary T-cell response was found to be weaker but faster than the primary response, with a peak reached on day 5 rather than on day 15. Most clones expanded after primary vaccination (approximately 97% of CD4 and 70% to 90% of CD8) were re-detected after the booster, suggesting that broad memory maintenance occurred.

The treatment or condition label, as the study defines it: live attenuated yellow fever vaccine strain. A standard Ficoll-Paque protocol was used to isolate PBMCs from peripheral blood. Dynabeads CD4 and CD8 positive selection kits were used to isolate CD4 and CD8 T-cell fractions. RNA was extracted with TriZol from bulk PBMCs, CD4 and CD8 fractions, and dextramer-positive and dextramer-negative fractions. TCRdb names Illumina NovaSeq 6000 as the instrument used. TCR cDNA was synthesized by 5'RACE template switching, through which a universal primer site and unique molecular identifiers were introduced. cDNA synthesis was primed from both the TCR alpha and TCR beta constant segments. Libraries were amplified in two PCR steps, with sample barcodes and sequencing adapters added in the second step. Sequencing of the libraries was done on either Illumina HiSeq 2500 (2x100 bp) or NovaSeq (2x150 bp). On the authors' methods: MIGEC was used to demultiplex reads and collapse the reads into UMI consensus sequences, and MiXCR was used for V(D)J alignment. Clonotypes responding to the vaccine were identified with edgeR on replicate PBMC samples, with the criteria of FDR below 0.01 and a log2 fold change above 5 up to day 15. CD4 or CD8 identity was assigned to each bulk clonotype according to whether the clonotype was present at higher abundance in the sequenced CD4 repertoire or the sequenced CD8 repertoire. TCRdb's own reprocessing of the public reads used fastp at Q25 and MiXCR and kept productive beta chains. Merged by CDR3 protein, the rows form single entries marked with the most common genes and DNA. TCRdb's processing, not the authors', yielded these V and J calls. The sample table lists about 300,000 distinct CDR3 sequences, roughly 9% of them with a count of one. The ten biggest clones cover 3% to 4% of the sample.

This clonotype was seen ten or more times. Its antigen target is currently unknown. One base away there is no much larger clone; base qualities are not given. A distance of 5 bases separates the germline ends of V and J, which lose 4 bases and 5 bases respectively. From cysteine to phenylalanine, the CDR3 is 12 amino acids long. Kept here is only the CDR3 DNA, which spans 36 bases and is read in frame from base 1. Based on the germline V gene, the CDR1 and CDR2 sequences are SGHTA and FQGNSA. The rearranged segments are TRBV7-2 and TRBJ2-2; no D gene can be assigned with confidence. Sequenced here: CD4+ T cells sorted from PBMCs, sampled 5 days after the yellow fever booster vaccination. The source is a man aged 18 to 29 who received the YFV17D yellow fever vaccine. The CDR3 corresponds to CASSSSTGELFF. The base sequence is TGTGCCAGCAGCTCATCAACCGGGGAGCTGTTTTTT.